This T cell receptor (beta chain) was recorded in a study of CD8 T cells in ankylosing spondylitis. Study results and limitations: Previously reported in reactive arthritis synovial fluid and blood were some of the motif variants. Disease-associated clones were reportedly significantly overrepresented in matched ankylosing spondylitis synovial fluid.

The CDR3 length is 13 residues. As for this clonotype: The antigen is undetermined. Compared with germline, one end of the junction differs, possibly owing to a read error.

Generation of TCR beta libraries employed quantitative 5'-RACE incorporating molecular barcodes. TCRdb re-called the 5' RACE reads with MiXCR, one entry per CDR3 protein. The data contain some 130,000 distinct CDR3 sequences, roughly 6.6% of them seen just once; the ten biggest clones take up around 12%. This TCR came from a female donor with ankylosing spondylitis or in good health (not recorded which). The sequenced sample was blood, either unsorted or a sorted T cell fraction (not recorded which). The chain uses TRBV12-3 or TRBV12-4 and TRBJ1-1, with D hard to call. This chain's CDR3 is CASSFGEASETFF. The CDR3 nucleotides are TGTGCCAGCAGTTTTGGGGAAGCCTCTGAAACTTTCTTT.